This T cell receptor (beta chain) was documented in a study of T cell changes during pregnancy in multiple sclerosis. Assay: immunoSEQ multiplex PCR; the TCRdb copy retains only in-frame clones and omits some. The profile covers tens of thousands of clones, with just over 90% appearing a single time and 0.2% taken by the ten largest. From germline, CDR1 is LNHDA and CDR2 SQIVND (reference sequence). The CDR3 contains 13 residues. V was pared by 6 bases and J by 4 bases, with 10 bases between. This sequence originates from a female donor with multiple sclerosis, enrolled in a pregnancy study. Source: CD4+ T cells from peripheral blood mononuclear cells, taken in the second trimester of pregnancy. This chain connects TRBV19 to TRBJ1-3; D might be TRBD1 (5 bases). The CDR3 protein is CASRGLGGNTIYF. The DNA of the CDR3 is TGTGCCAGTAGGGGACTCGGAGGAAACACCATATATTTT.